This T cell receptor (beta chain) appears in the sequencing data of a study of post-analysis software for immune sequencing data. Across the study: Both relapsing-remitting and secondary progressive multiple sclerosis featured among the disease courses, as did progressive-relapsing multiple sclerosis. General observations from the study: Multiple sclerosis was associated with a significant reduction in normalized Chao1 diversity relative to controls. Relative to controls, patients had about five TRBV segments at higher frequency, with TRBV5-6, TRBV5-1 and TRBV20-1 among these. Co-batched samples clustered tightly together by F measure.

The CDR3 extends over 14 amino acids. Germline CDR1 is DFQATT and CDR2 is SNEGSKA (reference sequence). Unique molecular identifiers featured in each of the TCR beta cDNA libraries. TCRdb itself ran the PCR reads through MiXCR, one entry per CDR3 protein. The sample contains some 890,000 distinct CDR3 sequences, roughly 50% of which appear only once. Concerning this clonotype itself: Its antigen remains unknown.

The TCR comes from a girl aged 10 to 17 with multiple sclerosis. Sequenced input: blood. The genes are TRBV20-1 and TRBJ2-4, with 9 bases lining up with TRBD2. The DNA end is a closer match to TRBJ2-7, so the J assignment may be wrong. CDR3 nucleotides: TGCAGTGCCGAGGATAGCGGGGGTACCTACGAGCAGTACTTC. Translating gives CSAEDSGGTYEQYF.